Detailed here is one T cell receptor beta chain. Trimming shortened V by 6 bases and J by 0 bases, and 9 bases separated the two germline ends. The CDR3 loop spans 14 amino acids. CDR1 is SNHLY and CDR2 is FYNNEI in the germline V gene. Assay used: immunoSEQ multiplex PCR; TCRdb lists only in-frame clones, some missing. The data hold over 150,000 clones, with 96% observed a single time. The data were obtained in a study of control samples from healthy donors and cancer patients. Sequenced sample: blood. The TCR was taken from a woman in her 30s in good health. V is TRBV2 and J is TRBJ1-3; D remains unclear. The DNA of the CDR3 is TGTGCCAGCAGGGACGTGAACTCTGGAAACACCATATATTTT. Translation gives CASRDVNSGNTIYF.